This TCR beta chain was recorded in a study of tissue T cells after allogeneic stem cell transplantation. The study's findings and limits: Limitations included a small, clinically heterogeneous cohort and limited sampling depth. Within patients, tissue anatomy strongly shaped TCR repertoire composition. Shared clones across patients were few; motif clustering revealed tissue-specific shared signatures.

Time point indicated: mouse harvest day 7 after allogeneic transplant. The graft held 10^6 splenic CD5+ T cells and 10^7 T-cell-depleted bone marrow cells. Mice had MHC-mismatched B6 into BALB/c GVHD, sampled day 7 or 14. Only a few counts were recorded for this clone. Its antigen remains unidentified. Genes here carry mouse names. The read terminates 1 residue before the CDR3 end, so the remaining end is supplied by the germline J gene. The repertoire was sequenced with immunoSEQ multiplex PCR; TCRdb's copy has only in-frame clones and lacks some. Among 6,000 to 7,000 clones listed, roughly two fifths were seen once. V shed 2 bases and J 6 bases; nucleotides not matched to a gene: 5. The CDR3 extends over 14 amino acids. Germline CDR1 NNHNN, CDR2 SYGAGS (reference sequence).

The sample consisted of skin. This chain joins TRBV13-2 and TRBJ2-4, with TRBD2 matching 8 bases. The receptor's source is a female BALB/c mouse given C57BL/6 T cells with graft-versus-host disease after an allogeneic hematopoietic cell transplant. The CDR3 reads CASGDWGAENTLYF. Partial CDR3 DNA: TGTGCCAGCGGTGACTGGGGGGCGGAGAACACCTTGTAC.